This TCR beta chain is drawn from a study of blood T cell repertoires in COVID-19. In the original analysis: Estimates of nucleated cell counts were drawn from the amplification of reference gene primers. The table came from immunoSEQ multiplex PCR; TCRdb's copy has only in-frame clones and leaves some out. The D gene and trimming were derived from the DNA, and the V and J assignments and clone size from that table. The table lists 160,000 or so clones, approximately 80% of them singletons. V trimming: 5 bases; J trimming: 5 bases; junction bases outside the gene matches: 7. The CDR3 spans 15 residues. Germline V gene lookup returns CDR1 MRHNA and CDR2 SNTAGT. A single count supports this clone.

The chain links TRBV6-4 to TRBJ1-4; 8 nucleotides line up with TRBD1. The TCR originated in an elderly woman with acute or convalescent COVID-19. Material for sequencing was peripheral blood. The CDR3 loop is CASSLAGGPNEKLFF. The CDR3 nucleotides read TGTGCCAGCAGTCTGGCAGGGGGCCCGAATGAAAAACTGTTTTTT.